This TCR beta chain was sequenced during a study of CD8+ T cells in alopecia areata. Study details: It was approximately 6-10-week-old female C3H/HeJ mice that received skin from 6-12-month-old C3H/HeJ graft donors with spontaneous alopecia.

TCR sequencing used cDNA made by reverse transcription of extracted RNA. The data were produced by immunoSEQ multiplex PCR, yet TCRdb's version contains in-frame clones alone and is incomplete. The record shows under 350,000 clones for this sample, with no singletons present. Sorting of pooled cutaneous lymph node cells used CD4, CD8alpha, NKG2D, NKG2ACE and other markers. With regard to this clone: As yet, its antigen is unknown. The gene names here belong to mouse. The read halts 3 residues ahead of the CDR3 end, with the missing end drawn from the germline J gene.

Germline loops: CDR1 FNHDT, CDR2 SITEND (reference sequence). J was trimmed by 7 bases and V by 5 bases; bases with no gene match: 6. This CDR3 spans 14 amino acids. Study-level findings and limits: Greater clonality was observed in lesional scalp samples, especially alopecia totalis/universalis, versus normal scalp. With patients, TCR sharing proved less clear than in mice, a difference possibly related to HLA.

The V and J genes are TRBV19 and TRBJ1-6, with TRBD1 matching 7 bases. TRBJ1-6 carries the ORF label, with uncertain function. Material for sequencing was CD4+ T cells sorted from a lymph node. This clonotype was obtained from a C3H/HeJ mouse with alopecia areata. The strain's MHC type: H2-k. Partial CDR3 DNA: TGTGCCAGCAGGTCACAGGGGAGGAATTCGCCC. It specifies CASRSQGRNSP. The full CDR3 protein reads CASRSQGRNSPLYF.